This TCR beta chain was captured in a study of CD8+ T cells in alopecia areata. The sequencing template was cDNA reverse transcribed from extracted RNA. Produced via immunoSEQ multiplex PCR; TCRdb's table is partial and in-frame only. Seen here are approximately 160,000 clones, around three fifths observed once, and the top ten hold 14%. The CDR3 contains 14 residues. The germline gives CDR1 GTSNPN, CDR2 SVGIG (reference sequence). The V gene end was trimmed by 5 bases and the J gene end by 0 bases; junction bases not matched to a gene: 7. The treatment here: oral pan-JAK inhibitor, 5-10 mg twice daily.

The chain combines TRBV30 with TRBJ2-7, with 7 bases aligning to TRBD1. This receptor was identified in a human donor with alopecia areata. Sample: CD4+ T cells sorted from blood, taken at week 24, from a patient treated with tofacitinib. CDR3 region: CAWETGASSYEQYF. Written as DNA, the CDR3 is TGTGCCTGGGAAACAGGGGCCAGCTCCTACGAGCAGTACTTC.